This TCR beta chain was sequenced for a study of identical twins. V shed 3 bases, J shed 4 bases, and the junction held 5 bases outside the gene matches. The CDR3 loop spans 15 amino acids. Germline V gene lookup returns CDR1 SGHRS and CDR2 YFSETQ. In regard to this clonotype: Antigen unknown.

TCRdb fed the 5' RACE reads into MiXCR, producing one record per CDR3 protein. The sample has around 530,000 distinct CDR3 sequences; roughly 15% are singletons. The study, taken as a whole, reports: Recombination models fit unrelated individuals' TCR alpha sharing but underestimated twins'. Insertions ran lower in abundant cord blood beta clonotypes, though not in memory repertoires.

Every donor was a healthy Caucasian. The sample was also reused in another study, on yellow fever vaccine responses in identical twins. This second study notes: Among the twins, the vaccine T cell response reportedly seemed partly convergent and partly personalized.

This sequence originates from a woman under 30 in good health. The V call is TRBV5-1, the J call TRBJ2-1; 9 bases are shared with TRBD2. Sequencing input: CD4+ T cells sorted from blood. CDR3: CASSWPSGEYNEQFF. DNA for the CDR3: TGCGCCAGCAGCTGGCCTAGCGGGGAGTACAATGAGCAGTTCTTC.